This T cell receptor beta chain appears in the sequencing data of a study of PD-L1 blockade in urothelial cancer. Study details: Blood analysis occurred 3 weeks (second dose) and 6 weeks after treatment start. Each blood sample yielded a median of about 140,000 T cells.

Time point noted: pretreatment peripheral blood. Produced via immunoSEQ multiplex PCR; TCRdb's table is partial and in-frame only. Found here are roughly 55,000 clones, about 82% of them singletons; the top ten hold 22%. The CDR3 is 15 residues long. V lost 4 bases, J lost 3 bases, and 15 bases lay in between. The germline CDR1 and CDR2 sequences are SGHVS and FNYEAQ. The chain uses TRBV7-6 and TRBJ1-2; D might be TRBD1 (5 bases). The sequenced sample was PBMCs, obtained around atezolizumab (anti-PD-L1) treatment. This TCR came from a man aged 55-75 years with urothelial cancer. The CDR3 region has the DNA TGTGCCAGCAGCTCACTGACAGTTCCCGACTATGGCTACACCTTC. Protein product: CASSSLTVPDYGYTF. Filled out from reference TRBV7-6 and TRBJ1-2, the complete variable domain reads GAGVSQSPRYKVTKRGQDVALRCDPISGHVSLYWYRQALGQGPEFLTYFNYEAQQDKSGLPNDRFSAERPEGSISTLTIQRTEQRDSAMYRCASSSLTVPDYGYTFGSGTRLTVV.